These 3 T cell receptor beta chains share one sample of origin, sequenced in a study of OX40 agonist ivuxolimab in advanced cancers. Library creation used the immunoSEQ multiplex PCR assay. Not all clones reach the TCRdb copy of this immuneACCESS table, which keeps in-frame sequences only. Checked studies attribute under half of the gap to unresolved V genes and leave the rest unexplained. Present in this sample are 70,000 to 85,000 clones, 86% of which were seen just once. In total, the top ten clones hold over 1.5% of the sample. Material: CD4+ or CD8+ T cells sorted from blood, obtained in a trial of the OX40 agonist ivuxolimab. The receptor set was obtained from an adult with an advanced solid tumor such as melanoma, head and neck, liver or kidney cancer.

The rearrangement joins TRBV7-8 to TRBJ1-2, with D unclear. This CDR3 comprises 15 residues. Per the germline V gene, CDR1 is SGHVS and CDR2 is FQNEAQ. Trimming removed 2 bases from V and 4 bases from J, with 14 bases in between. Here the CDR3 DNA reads TGTGCCAGCAGCTTATCACGGACCAACCCCTATGGCTACACCTTC. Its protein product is CASSLSRTNPYGYTF.

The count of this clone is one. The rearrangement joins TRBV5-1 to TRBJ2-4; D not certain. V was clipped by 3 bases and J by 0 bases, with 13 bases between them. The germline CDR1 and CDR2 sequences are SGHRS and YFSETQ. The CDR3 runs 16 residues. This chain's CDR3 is CASSSESTLAKNIQYF. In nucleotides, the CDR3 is TGCGCCAGCAGCTCTGAGTCTACCCTAGCCAAAAACATTCAGTACTTC.

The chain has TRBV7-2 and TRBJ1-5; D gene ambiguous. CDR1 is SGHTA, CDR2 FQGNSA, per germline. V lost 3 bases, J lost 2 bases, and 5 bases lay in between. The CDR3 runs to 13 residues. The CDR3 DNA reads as TGTGCCAGCAGCTTTCAGGGCAATCAGCCCCAGCATTTT. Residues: CASSFQGNQPQHF.